The sample holds a few counts of the clone carrying this TCR beta chain. Its antigen remains unidentified. The repertoire was sequenced with immunoSEQ multiplex PCR; TCRdb's copy has only in-frame clones and lacks some. This sample has around 78,000 clones, with 75% to 95% found just once. The data belong to a study of Tregs in tolerant kidney transplant recipients. In the study overall: The nonmyeloablative bone marrow transplants came from related graft donors, with transient mixed chimerism. Study-level results: Biological reproducibility was not directly addressed in this study.

Unstimulated regulatory T cells (CD4+CD25+CD127-), CD4+CD25- non-regulatory cells, CD4 and CD8 cells were FACS-sorted from thawed PBMCs. The length of the CDR3 is 15 residues. The specimen was Tregs from blood, collected before the transplant. The sequence derives from a human donor who received a combined kidney and bone marrow transplant. V and J are TRBV21-1 and TRBJ1-3; the table's D gene call, TRBD1, was not cross checked with the DNA. TRBV21-1 is a pseudogene segment. The CDR3 here is CASNGQRVSGNTIYF. In nucleotides, the CDR3 is TGTGCCAGCAACGGACAAAGGGTCTCTGGAAACACCATATATTTT.